This T cell receptor beta chain is from a study of technical replicates of blood from several donors (TCRdb year 2017). Remarks on this clone: The target of this receptor is not known. Base qualities are missing; no much larger clone stands one base away.

To prepare the library, the immunoSEQ multiplex PCR assay was applied. TCRdb re-hosts the immuneACCESS table, in-frame sequences only. Its copies lack some clones; in the studies checked, an unresolved V gene accounts for under half of them, and the cause for the rest is not known. The sample profile shows approximately 78,000 clones; roughly 95% of them were found once. The top ten clones comprise approximately 0.22% of the sample. From the cysteine through the phenylalanine, the CDR3 covers 14 amino acids. Only CDR3 DNA remains: 42 bases, in frame from the first base. CDR1 and CDR2 were assigned from the germline V gene as MGHRA and YSYEKL. V sheds 1 base and J sheds 3 bases, leaving 9 bases between their ends.

The TCR was taken from a human donor in good health. The chain uses TRBV4-1 and TRBJ1-2, with no reliable assignment of the D segment. The sample comprised T cells isolated from PBMCs. The sequence in DNA is TGCGCCAGCAGCCAAGGGCAGACTCACTATGGCTACACCTTC. This codes for CASSQGQTHYGYTF.